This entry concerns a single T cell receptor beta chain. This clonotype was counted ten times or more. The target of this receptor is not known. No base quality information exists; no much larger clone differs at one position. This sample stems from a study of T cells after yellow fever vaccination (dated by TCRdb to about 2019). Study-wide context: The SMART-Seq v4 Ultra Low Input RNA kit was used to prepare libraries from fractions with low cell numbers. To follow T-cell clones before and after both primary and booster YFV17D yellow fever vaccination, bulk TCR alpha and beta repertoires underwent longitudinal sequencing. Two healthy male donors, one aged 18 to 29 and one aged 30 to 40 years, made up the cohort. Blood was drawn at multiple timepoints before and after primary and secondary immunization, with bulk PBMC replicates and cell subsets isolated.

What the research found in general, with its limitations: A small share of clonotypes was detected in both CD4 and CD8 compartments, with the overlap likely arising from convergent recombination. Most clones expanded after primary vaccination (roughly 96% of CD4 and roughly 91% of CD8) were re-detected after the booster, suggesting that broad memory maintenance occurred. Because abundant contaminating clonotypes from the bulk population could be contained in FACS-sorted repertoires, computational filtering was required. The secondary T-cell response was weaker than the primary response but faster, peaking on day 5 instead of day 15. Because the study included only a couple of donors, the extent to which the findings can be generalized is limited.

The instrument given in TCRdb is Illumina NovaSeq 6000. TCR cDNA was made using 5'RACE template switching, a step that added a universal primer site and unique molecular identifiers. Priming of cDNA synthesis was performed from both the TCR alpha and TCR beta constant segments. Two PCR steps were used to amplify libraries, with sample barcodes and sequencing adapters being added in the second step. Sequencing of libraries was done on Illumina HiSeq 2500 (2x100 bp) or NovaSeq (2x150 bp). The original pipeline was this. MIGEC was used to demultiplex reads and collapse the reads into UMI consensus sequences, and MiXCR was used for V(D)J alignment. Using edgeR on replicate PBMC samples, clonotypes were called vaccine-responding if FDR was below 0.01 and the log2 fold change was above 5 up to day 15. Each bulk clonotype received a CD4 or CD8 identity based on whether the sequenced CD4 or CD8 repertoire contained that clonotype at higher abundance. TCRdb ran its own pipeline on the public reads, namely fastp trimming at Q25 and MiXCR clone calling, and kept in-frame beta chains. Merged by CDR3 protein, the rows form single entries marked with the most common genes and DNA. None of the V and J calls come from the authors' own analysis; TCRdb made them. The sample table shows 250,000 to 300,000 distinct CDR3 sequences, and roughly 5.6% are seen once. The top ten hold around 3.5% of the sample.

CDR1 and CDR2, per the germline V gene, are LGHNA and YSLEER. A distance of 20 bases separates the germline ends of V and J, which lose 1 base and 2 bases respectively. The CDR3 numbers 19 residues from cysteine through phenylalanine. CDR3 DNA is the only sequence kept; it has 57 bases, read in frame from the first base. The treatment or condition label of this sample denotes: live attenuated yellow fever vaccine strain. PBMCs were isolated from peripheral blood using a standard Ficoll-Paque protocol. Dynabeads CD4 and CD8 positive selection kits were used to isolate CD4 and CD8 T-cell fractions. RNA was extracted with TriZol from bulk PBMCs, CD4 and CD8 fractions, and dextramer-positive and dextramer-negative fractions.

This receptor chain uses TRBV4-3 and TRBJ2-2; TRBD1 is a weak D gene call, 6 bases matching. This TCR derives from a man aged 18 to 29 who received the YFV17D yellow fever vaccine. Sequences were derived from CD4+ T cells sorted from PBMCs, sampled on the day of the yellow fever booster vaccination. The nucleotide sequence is TGCGCCAGCAGCCAAGTCTTCTTACAGGGTGATTACAACACCGGGGAGCTGTTTTTT. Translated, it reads CASSQVFLQGDYNTGELFF.